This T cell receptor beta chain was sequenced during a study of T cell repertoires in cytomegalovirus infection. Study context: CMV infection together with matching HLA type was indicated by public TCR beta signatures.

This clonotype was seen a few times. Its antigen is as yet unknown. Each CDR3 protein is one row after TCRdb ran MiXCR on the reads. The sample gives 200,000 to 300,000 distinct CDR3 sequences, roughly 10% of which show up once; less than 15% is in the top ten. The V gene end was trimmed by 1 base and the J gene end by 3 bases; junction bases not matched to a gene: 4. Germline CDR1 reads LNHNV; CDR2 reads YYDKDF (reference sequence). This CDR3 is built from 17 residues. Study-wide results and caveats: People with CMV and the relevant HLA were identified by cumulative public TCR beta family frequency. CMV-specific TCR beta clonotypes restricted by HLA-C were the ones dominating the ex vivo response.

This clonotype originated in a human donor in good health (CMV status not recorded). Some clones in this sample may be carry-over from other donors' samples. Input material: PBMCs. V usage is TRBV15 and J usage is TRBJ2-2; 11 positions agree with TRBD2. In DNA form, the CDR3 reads TGTGCCACCAGCAGAGTTAGACTAGCGGGGTACACCGGGGAGCTGTTTTTT. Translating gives CATSRVRLAGYTGELFF.